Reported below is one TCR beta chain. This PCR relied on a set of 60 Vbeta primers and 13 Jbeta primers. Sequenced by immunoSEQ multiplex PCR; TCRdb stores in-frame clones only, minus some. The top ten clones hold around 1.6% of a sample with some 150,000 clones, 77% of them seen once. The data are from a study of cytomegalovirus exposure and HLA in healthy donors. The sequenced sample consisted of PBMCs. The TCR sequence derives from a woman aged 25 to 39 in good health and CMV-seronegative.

This CDR3 is CASSLGSRLLQYF. In DNA, the CDR3 is TGCGCCAGCAGCTTGGGGTCTAGACTTTTACAGTACTTC. This chain links TRBV5-1 with TRBJ2-4; D is unresolved. The CDR3 has 13 residues. From germline, CDR1 is SGHRS and CDR2 YFSETQ. V dropped 0 bases and J dropped 13 bases, with 14 bases sitting between them.